This TCR beta chain was captured in a study of cytomegalovirus exposure and HLA in healthy donors. Study-level findings and limits: Later analysis demonstrated an association between a missense DCLRE1C variant and TCR beta V- and J-gene trimming.

The V end was cut by 0 bases, the J end by 1 base, with 7 bases between. The CDR3 loop spans 14 amino acids. Germline CDR1 SGHRS, CDR2 YFSETQ. About this clone: What it recognizes is unknown.

It was with 60 Vbeta and 13 Jbeta primers that the PCR ran. The repertoire was sequenced with immunoSEQ multiplex PCR; TCRdb's copy has only in-frame clones and lacks some. The table counts about 130,000 clones; 2.5% to 3% lies in the top ten. This sequence was found in a young man in good health and CMV-seronegative. J is TRBJ1-1 and V is TRBV5-1; D gene uncertain. The specimen was PBMCs. CDR3 in DNA: TGCGCCAGCAGCTTGGGCAGTTCGAACACTGAAGCTTTCTTT. Translating gives CASSLGSSNTEAFF.